The 17 T cell receptor beta chains listed next were all sequenced from one sample in a study of cytomegalovirus exposure and HLA in healthy donors. PCR used 60 Vbeta primers and 13 Jbeta primers. TCRdb's table, derived via immunoSEQ multiplex PCR, lists solely in-frame clones and lacks some. The sample records about 150,000 clones, 79% being singletons. Sequencing input: PBMCs. These receptors all stem from a young man in good health and CMV-seropositive.

The gene calls are TRBV4-2 and TRBJ2-1, with 8 bases identical to TRBD2. Per germline, CDR1 LGHNA and CDR2 YNFKEQ. This CDR3 has 14 amino acids. Trimming took 3 bases from V and 8 from J; bases not matched to a gene: 6. CDR3 sequence (DNA): TGTGCCAGCAGCCACGGCGGGAGGACGGATGAGCAGTTCTTC. It yields the protein CASSHGGRTDEQFF.

Only a few counts were recorded for this clone. The chain employs TRBV5-4 and TRBJ1-4; D call uncertain. Germline CDR1 reads SGHNT; CDR2 reads YYREEE (reference sequence). The CDR3 is 12 residues long. Trimming removed 0 bases at V and 8 bases at J, with 5 bases between. CDR3: CASSLGPEKLFF. The DNA for the CDR3 is TGTGCCAGCAGCTTGGGGCCCGAAAAACTGTTTTTT. The full variable domain, completed using reference TRBV5-4 and TRBJ1-4, is ETGVTQSPTHLIKTRGQQVTLRCSSQSGHNTVSWYQQALGQGPQFIFQYYREEENGRGNFPPRFSGLQFPNYSSELNVNALELDDSALYLCASSLGPEKLFFGSGTQLSVL.

This clone was detected once. The rearrangement joins TRBV5-1 to TRBJ1-1; unclear D gene. The germline gives CDR1 SGHRS, CDR2 YFSETQ. Trimming stripped 5 bases from V and 5 bases from J, with 22 bases between. The CDR3 consists of 16 residues. Written as DNA, the CDR3 is TGCGCCAGCAGTCCACGGGAGGGCCCGGGGAGGACTGAAGCTTTCTTT. The encoded protein is CASSPREGPGRTEAFF.

The gene calls are TRBV9 and TRBJ1-1; tentatively, D is TRBD1 (5 bases). The length of the CDR3 is 14 residues. Between the trimmed V and J ends, which lost 3 bases and 1 base, there was a span of 10 bases. CDR1 and CDR2 (germline): SGDLS, YYNGEE. As DNA, the CDR3 is TGTGCCAGCAGCGCACTTGACAGGAACACTGAAGCTTTCTTT. It yields the protein CASSALDRNTEAFF.

For this clone: In the same sample, other DNA sequences code for this CDR3. The J gene is TRBJ2-7, the V gene TRBV30; D is perhaps TRBD2 (5 bases). The germline CDR1 and CDR2 sequences are GTSNPN and SVGIG (reference sequence). The CDR3 runs to 12 residues. V was clipped by 2 bases and J by 2 bases, with 7 bases between them. The CDR3 sequence is CAWSPGTYEQYF. The CDR3 coding sequence is TGTGCCTGGAGTCCGGGGACCTACGAGCAGTACTTC.

The chain is built from TRBV19 and TRBJ1-5, with 9 positions matching TRBD1. The CDR3 runs 16 residues. J gave up 5 bases and V 6 bases, and 11 bases lay outside the gene matches. Germline V gene data show CDR1 as LNHDA and CDR2 as SQIVND (reference sequence). The CDR3 nucleotides read TGTGCCAGTAGCCACGGACAGGGGAGATTGGATCAGCCCCAGCATTTT. As protein: CASSHGQGRLDQPQHF.

The chain couples TRBV11-1 to TRBJ1-1; 9 bases map to TRBD1. V lost 5 bases, J lost 6 bases, and 10 bases stayed unmatched. The CDR3 has 15 residues. Germline assignment: CDR1 SGHAT and CDR2 FQDESV (reference sequence). The CDR3 sequence is CASSQLGQGVPEAFF. In DNA, the CDR3 is TGTGCCAGCAGCCAACTGGGACAGGGCGTACCTGAAGCTTTCTTT.

V usage is TRBV7-9 and J usage is TRBJ1-2, with 8 bases fitting TRBD1. Germline V CDR1 and CDR2: SEHNR, FQNEAQ (reference sequence). The trim removed 4 bases at V and 8 bases at J, leaving 6 bases unmatched. The CDR3 sequence is 13 residues long. The CDR3, as DNA: TGTGCCAGCAGCTCCGGGACAGGTCGGGGCTACACCTTC. Translated: CASSSGTGRGYTF. Full variable domain (missing parts from reference TRBV7-9 and TRBJ1-2): DTGVSQNPRHKITKRGQNVTFRCDPISEHNRLYWYRQTLGQGPEFLTYFQNEAQLEKSRLLSDRFSAERPKGSFSTLEIQRTEQGDSAMYLCASSSGTGRGYTFGSGTRLTVV.

This rearrangement joins TRBV10-3 to TRBJ2-1; 9 nucleotides line up with TRBD2. The J segment lost 8 bases and the V segment lost 2 bases, leaving 4 bases of the junction unmatched. The CDR3 contains 14 residues. In germline, CDR1 is ENHRY, CDR2 SYGVKD. DNA for the CDR3: TGTGCCATCAGTGAGGAGGCGGGAGGGCATGAGCAGTTCTTC. It yields the protein CAISEEAGGHEQFF.

The gene calls are TRBV19 and TRBJ2-5; no clear D. Germline loops: CDR1 LNHDA, CDR2 SQIVND (reference sequence). The length of the CDR3 is 14 residues. With 5 bases removed from V and 7 bases from J, the gap between germline ends came to 17 bases. The CDR3 loop reads CASSPAGPPGTQYF. CDR3 coding DNA: TGTGCCAGTAGTCCAGCCGGCCCCCCAGGGACCCAGTACTTC.

This chain uses TRBV30 with TRBJ1-2; D is possibly TRBD1 (6 bases). The germline V gene has CDR1 GTSNPN and CDR2 SVGIG (reference sequence). V was cut by 3 bases and J by 2 bases, with 10 bases left in between. This CDR3 has 13 amino acids. The CDR3 bases are TGTGCCTGGAGGGGGGGGGCCAACTATGGCTACACCTTC. It encodes CAWRGGANYGYTF. The complete variable domain, with remaining parts taken from reference TRBV30 and TRBJ1-2, reads SQTIHQWPATLVQPVGSPLSLECTVEGTSNPNLYWYRQAAGRGLQLLFYSVGIGQISSEVPQNLSASRPQDRQFILSSKKLLLSDSGFYLCAWRGGANYGYTFGSGTRLTVV.

The J gene is TRBJ1-1, the V gene TRBV6-4; D is undetermined. The CDR3 consists of 15 residues. The germline gives CDR1 MRHNA, CDR2 SNTAGT. V dropped 0 bases and J dropped 0 bases, with 8 bases sitting between them. CDR3 DNA sequence: TGTGCCAGCAGTGACTCCCCAGGAATGAACACTGAAGCTTTCTTT. Its translation is CASSDSPGMNTEAFF.

This clone appeared a few times. The chain is built from TRBV5-1 and TRBJ2-5; TRBD1 aligns across 7 bases. CDR1 is SGHRS, CDR2 YFSETQ, per germline. The CDR3 runs 14 residues. V was pared by 6 bases and J by 7 bases, with 12 bases of the junction left unmatched. The CDR3 sequence is CASNLGTARATQYF. The CDR3 region has the DNA TGCGCCAGCAACCTGGGGACAGCGCGGGCGACCCAGTACTTC.

This clone turned up a few times. J is TRBJ2-2 and V is TRBV29-1; no clear D. This CDR3 has 14 amino acids. The V gene lost 3 bases and the J gene lost 2 bases, with 10 bases spanning the gap. Germline V gene lookup returns CDR1 SQVTM and CDR2 ANQGSEA. CDR3 loop: CSVDSGFNTGELFF. CDR3 bases: TGCAGCGTTGATTCCGGTTTTAACACCGGGGAGCTGTTTTTT.

V usage is TRBV13 and J usage is TRBJ2-7; 9 bases fit TRBD1. This CDR3 comprises 14 residues. With V trimmed by 3 bases and J by 3 bases, 3 bases remained unmatched. The germline CDR1 and CDR2 sequences are PRHDT and FYEKMQ (reference sequence). The CDR3 nucleotides are TGTGCCAGCAGCTTCGGGACAGGGATCTACGAGCAGTACTTC. Protein: CASSFGTGIYEQYF.

The chain carries TRBV29-1 and TRBJ2-3; 7 bases agree with TRBD1. V was pared by 5 bases and J by 2 bases, with 4 bases of the junction left unmatched. The CDR3 has 13 amino acids. Germline CDR1 and CDR2: SQVTM and ANQGSEA. CDR3 residues: CSVNRGDTDTQYF. Written as DNA, the CDR3 is TGCAGCGTTAACAGGGGTGACACAGATACGCAGTATTTT.

The chain uses TRBV11-3 and TRBJ1-6; perhaps TRBD1 as D (5 bases). This CDR3 is built from 13 residues. Germline CDR1 and CDR2: SGHNT and YENEEA. The V and J ends lost 3 bases and 8 bases respectively, with 8 bases between them. The CDR3 sequence is CASSLGLYSPLHF. In DNA form, the CDR3 reads TGTGCCAGCAGCTTGGGACTTTATTCACCCCTCCACTTT.